The TCR beta chain described here comes from a study of blood T cell repertoires in COVID-19. This clone was picked up one time. Here immunoSEQ multiplex PCR was the method, and the copy in TCRdb shows in-frame clones only, minus some. The data show approximately 26,000 clones, with roughly 79% seen just once and roughly 15% held by the top ten. The sequencing input was peripheral blood. This clonotype was sampled from a man older than 75 with active or convalescent COVID-19.

The CDR3 loop is CASSLGFSNQPQHF. CDR3 coding DNA: TGTGCCAGCAGCTTGGGGTTCAGTAATCAGCCCCAGCATTTT. V gene TRBV5-5 combines with J gene TRBJ1-5; unclear D gene. Between the trimmed V and J ends, which lost 0 bases and 4 bases, there was a span of 8 bases. The germline V gene encodes CDR1 SGHKS and CDR2 YYEKEE (reference sequence). The CDR3 covers 14 residues.